The 28 T cell receptor beta chains below were found in one sample sequenced in a study of OX40 agonist ivuxolimab in advanced cancers. Sequencing used immunoSEQ multiplex PCR; TCRdb keeps in-frame clones, though not all of them. The repertoire holds some 95,000 clones, with just over 90% as singletons. The sample in question was CD4+ or CD8+ T cells sorted from blood, obtained in a trial of the OX40 agonist ivuxolimab. These receptors originate from an adult with an advanced solid tumor such as melanoma, head and neck, liver or kidney cancer.

This rearrangement joins TRBV5-1 to TRBJ2-3; 10 nucleotides agree with TRBD2. Looked up from germline, CDR1 is SGHRS and CDR2 is YFSETQ. Trimming cost V 0 bases and J 2 bases; bases outside gene matches: 6. The CDR3 contains 17 residues. The CDR3 region has the DNA TGCGCCAGCAGCTTGGGGCCAACTAGCGGGACCACAGATACGCAGTATTTT. It yields the protein CASSLGPTSGTTDTQYF.

The gene calls are TRBV29-1 and TRBJ2-3, with TRBD2 matching 12 bases. Unmatched junction bases numbered 6, after V lost 0 bases and J lost 5 bases. This CDR3 comprises 16 residues. CDR1 and CDR2 (germline): SQVTM, ANQGSEA. The CDR3 bases are TGCAGCGTTGAAGATCTAGCGGGAGGGGGCGGAGATACGCAGTATTTT. Translation gives CSVEDLAGGGGDTQYF.

The chain is built from TRBV7-9 and TRBJ2-3; D uncertain. V was trimmed by 0 bases and J by 2 bases, leaving 6 bases between them. Per the germline V gene, CDR1 is SEHNR and CDR2 is FQNEAQ (reference sequence). This CDR3 is 14 amino acids long. The CDR3 reads CASSLAHPTDTQYF. The CDR3, as DNA: TGTGCCAGCAGCTTAGCGCATCCCACAGATACGCAGTATTTT.

J is TRBJ1-1 and V is TRBV11-3, with D uncertain. The CDR3 spans 13 residues. Trimming took off 1 base at V and 3 bases at J, with 6 bases between the two ends. Germline V gene sequence: CDR1 SGHNT, CDR2 YENEEA. The chain's CDR3 is CASSLVYDTEAFF. The CDR3 region has the DNA TGTGCCAGCAGCTTAGTATATGACACTGAAGCTTTCTTT. Variable domain in full (rest from reference TRBV11-3 and TRBJ1-1): EAGVVQSPRYKIIEKKQPVAFWCNPISGHNTLYWYLQNLGQGPELLIRYENEEAVDDSQLPKDRFSAERLKGVDSTLKIQPAELGDSAVYLCASSLVYDTEAFFGQGTRLTVV.

Concerning this clone itself: One end of the junction does not line up with germline, which may come from a read error. The V call is TRBV5-1, the J call TRBJ1-2; 10 bases align to TRBD1. The CDR3 has 14 amino acids. The V gene's germline CDR1 is SGHRS and CDR2 YFSETQ. This CDR3 is CASSRTGGNYGYTF. In DNA form, the CDR3 reads TGTGCCAGCAGCCGGACAGGGGGAAACTATGGCTACACCTTC.

The J gene is TRBJ1-2, the V gene TRBV9; 8 nucleotides match TRBD1. Germline V gene lookup returns CDR1 SGDLS and CDR2 YYNGEE. V lost 1 base to trimming and J lost 6 bases; unmatched junction nucleotides: 5. The CDR3 is made up of 14 amino acids. As DNA, the CDR3 is TGTGCCAGCAGCGTAACTACGACAGGGGATGGCTACACCTTC. Protein product: CASSVTTTGDGYTF.

The chain is built from TRBV5-6 and TRBJ2-1; 8 positions agree with TRBD1. Germline loops: CDR1 SGHDT, CDR2 YYEEEE. V was pared by 4 bases and J by 8 bases, with 17 bases of the junction left unmatched. The length of the CDR3 is 17 residues. Here the CDR3 DNA reads TGTGCCAGCAGCCCGTTACCGGGACAGGAGAAAAGCCATGAGCAGTTCTTC. This gives the protein CASSPLPGQEKSHEQFF. The variable domain in full, completed from reference TRBV5-6 and TRBJ2-1, reads DAGVTQSPTHLIKTRGQQVTLRCSPKSGHDTVSWYQQALGQGPQFIFQYYEEEERQRGNFPDRFSGHQFPNYSSELNVNALLLGDSALYLCASSPLPGQEKSHEQFFGPGTRLTVL.

The chain employs TRBV10-1 and TRBJ1-1, with D possibly TRBD1 on 6 matching bases. The germline V gene encodes CDR1 WNHNN and CDR2 SYGVQD (reference sequence). The CDR3 consists of 14 residues. V lost 5 bases and J lost 5, with 15 bases in between. The CDR3 bases are TGCGCCAGCAGTAGGGGGACGGTAGTAACTGAAGCTTTCTTT. It specifies CASSRGTVVTEAFF.

This chain links TRBV5-6 with TRBJ2-7, with D perhaps given as TRBD1 or TRBD2 (5 bases each). V shed 4 bases and J shed 2 bases, with 7 bases lying between them. The CDR3 totals 12 residues. The V gene's germline CDR1 is SGHDT and CDR2 YYEEEE. In DNA, the CDR3 is TGTGCCAGCAGCCGGGACCCCTACGAGCAGTACTTC. Translated: CASSRDPYEQYF.

This clone was observed a single time. The genes are TRBV5-1 and TRBJ2-5; no definite D call. CDR3 length: 12 residues. Germline V gene sequence: CDR1 SGHRS, CDR2 YFSETQ. The V and J ends lost 0 bases and 5 bases respectively, with 5 bases between them. Here the CDR3 DNA reads TGCGCCAGCAGCTTGGGATGGGAGACCCAGTACTTC. Its translation is CASSLGWETQYF.

This clone appeared a few times. The V gene is TRBV13, the J gene TRBJ2-7; no reliable D call. Germline lookup yields CDR1 PRHDT and CDR2 FYEKMQ (reference sequence). V was cut by 5 bases and J by 3 bases, with 20 bases left in between. This CDR3 contains 16 residues. The CDR3 DNA reads TGTGCCAGCAGCAAGCCGACTCCAGTAAGATACTACGAGCAGTACTTC. This translates into CASSKPTPVRYYEQYF.

The chain employs TRBV5-6 and TRBJ1-4, with D possibly being TRBD1 (6 bases). The CDR3 totals 16 residues. Trimming left V 2 bases short and J 2 bases short, with 13 bases between. Germline assignment: CDR1 SGHDT and CDR2 YYEEEE. The CDR3 region has the DNA TGTGCCAGCAGCTTACGACAGGCCAACACTAATGAAAAACTGTTTTTT. Translating gives CASSLRQANTNEKLFF.

The chain is built from TRBV7-9 and TRBJ2-5, with D hard to call. The germline CDR1 and CDR2 sequences are SEHNR and FQNEAQ (reference sequence). The ends were cut back, 1 base at V and 5 bases at J, with 8 bases in the middle. The CDR3 is 13 residues long. The CDR3 bases are TGTGCCAGCAGCTTAGTAGTAGGCGAGACCCAGTACTTC. It specifies CASSLVVGETQYF.

This CDR3 is CASSLWSGTSGGETQYF. CDR3 coding DNA: TGTGCCAGCAGCTTGTGGTCGGGGACTAGCGGCGGCGAGACCCAGTACTTC. The gene calls are TRBV5-4 and TRBJ2-5; 11 positions match TRBD2. Germline-derived CDR1 and CDR2 are SGHNT and YYREEE (reference sequence). V was clipped by 1 base and J by 5 bases; unmatched bases: 10. The CDR3 sequence is 17 residues long.

The chain is built from TRBV19 and TRBJ2-1, with TRBD1 matching 8 bases. Germline trimming cut 7 bases from V and 2 bases from J; bases unmatched to any gene: 7. This CDR3 is built from 15 residues. Per the germline V gene, CDR1 is LNHDA and CDR2 is SQIVND (reference sequence). The CDR3, as DNA: TGTGCCAGTACAATGACAGGGGAGCCCTACAATGAGCAGTTCTTC. Translation: CASTMTGEPYNEQFF.

This clone was picked up a small number of times. The V and J genes are TRBV19 and TRBJ1-4; no firm D call. Germline V gene lookup returns CDR1 LNHDA and CDR2 SQIVND (reference sequence). There are 14 residues in the CDR3. Trimming took 7 bases from V and 10 from J, leaving 19 bases between them. CDR3 region: CASKPLFPRGKLFF. CDR3 nucleotides: TGTGCCAGTAAGCCCCTGTTCCCGAGAGGAAAACTGTTTTTT.

V usage is TRBV2 and J usage is TRBJ2-7; D might be TRBD1 (6 bases). Per the germline V gene, CDR1 is SNHLY and CDR2 is FYNNEI. Deletions cut 4 bases from V and 2 bases from J, with 12 bases between. The CDR3 is 14 amino acids. CDR3 protein: CASSGDIDPYEQYF. CDR3 nucleotide sequence: TGTGCCAGCAGTGGGGACATTGACCCCTACGAGCAGTACTTC.

The chain carries TRBV5-1 and TRBJ2-1; 9 nucleotides align to TRBD2. There are 16 residues in the CDR3. V dropped 0 bases and J dropped 3; count of bases not matched to a gene: 4. Germline loops: CDR1 SGHRS, CDR2 YFSETQ. The CDR3 loop reads CASSLVPSGDYNEQFF. In DNA, the CDR3 is TGCGCCAGCAGCTTGGTACCTAGCGGGGACTACAATGAGCAGTTCTTC.

This clone was recorded once. The chain couples TRBV7-8 to TRBJ1-1; no definite D call. Germline CDR1 is SGHVS and CDR2 is FQNEAQ. This CDR3 contains 15 residues. The V end lost 1 base, the J end lost 0 bases, and 9 bases lay between the germline ends. CDR3: CASSLDGVLNTEAFF. The CDR3 DNA follows: TGTGCCAGCAGCTTAGATGGAGTTCTGAACACTGAAGCTTTCTTT.

The chain joins TRBV11-3 to TRBJ2-2; D is uncertain. Germline V gives CDR1 SGHNT, CDR2 YENEEA. V was clipped by 2 bases and J by 3 bases, with 7 bases between them. This CDR3 spans 14 amino acids. CDR3 loop: CASSLSGDTGELFF. The CDR3 DNA is TGTGCCAGCAGCTTATCTGGCGACACCGGGGAGCTGTTTTTT.

The chain links TRBV29-1 to TRBJ2-7; possible D gene TRBD1, 7 bases. Per germline, CDR1 SQVTM and CDR2 ANQGSEA. The CDR3 is made up of 15 amino acids. Between the trimmed V and J ends, which lost 0 bases and 3 bases, there was a span of 15 bases. CDR3 sequence reads: CSVEDSAGGIYEQYF. In DNA form, the CDR3 reads TGCAGCGTTGAAGATTCGGCAGGGGGGATCTACGAGCAGTACTTC.

This clone appeared once. The V call is TRBV6-1, the J call TRBJ1-5; TRBD1 matches at 8 bases. V dropped 8 bases and J dropped 7; count of bases not matched to a gene: 7. CDR1 is MNHNS and CDR2 is SASEGT in the germline V gene. The CDR3 length is 13 residues. The CDR3 nucleotides are TGTGCCAGCGGGGGGGACAGGTCCCAGCCCCAGCATTTT. This codes for CASGGDRSQPQHF.

J is TRBJ1-2 and V is TRBV6-6; maybe TRBD1 (5 bases). Germline V gene lookup returns CDR1 MNHNY and CDR2 SVGAGI (reference sequence). The ends were cut back, 2 bases at V and 7 bases at J, with 17 bases in the middle. The CDR3 is 15 residues long. The CDR3 here is CASSYTSGFASGYTF. The CDR3 DNA reads TGTGCCAGCAGTTACACCTCAGGGTTCGCCTCTGGCTACACCTTC.

The chain has TRBV15 and TRBJ1-1; tentatively, D is TRBD1 (5 bases). V lost 0 bases and J lost 2, with 10 bases in between. The CDR3 extends over 15 amino acids. Germline V CDR1 and CDR2: LNHNV, YYDKDF (reference sequence). The DNA of the CDR3 is TGTGCCACCAGCAGAGAGGGACGGTTCAACACTGAAGCTTTCTTT. Residues: CATSREGRFNTEAFF.

Worth noting for this clone: One end of the junction is discordant with germline, which a read error may explain. V and J are TRBV7-2 and TRBJ1-3, with D unresolved. Per germline, CDR1 SGHTA and CDR2 FQGNSA. The CDR3 is made up of 15 amino acids. The CDR3 DNA is TGTGCCAGCAGTTTAGCTGCAGCCTCTGGAAACACCATATATTTT. Translated: CASSLAAASGNTIYF.

This clone was detected only once. The rearrangement joins TRBV5-4 to TRBJ1-1; D remains unclear. V lost 4 bases, J lost 1 base, and 20 bases lay in between. This CDR3 region has 17 residues. Germline V gene sequence: CDR1 SGHNT, CDR2 YYREEE (reference sequence). The CDR3 nucleotides are TGTGCCAGCAGCCCGGACGTGTGGTCGACGGCGAACACTGAAGCTTTCTTT. Translation gives CASSPDVWSTANTEAFF.

The gene calls are TRBV5-1 and TRBJ2-7; the D is unclear. Trimming stripped 0 bases from V and 0 bases from J, with 7 bases between. This CDR3 contains 14 residues. Germline assignment: CDR1 SGHRS and CDR2 YFSETQ. CDR3 sequence (DNA): TGCGCCAGCAGCTTGGAGGCCCACTCCTACGAGCAGTACTTC. Protein sequence: CASSLEAHSYEQYF.

This rearrangement joins TRBV2 to TRBJ1-4; 7 bases map to TRBD1. The CDR3 consists of 16 residues. The J segment lost 5 bases and the V segment lost 5 bases, leaving 11 bases of the junction unmatched. Germline V gives CDR1 SNHLY, CDR2 FYNNEI. CDR3 DNA: TGTGCCAGCAGTCTCTATTTGGACAGGCAGAATGAAAAACTGTTTTTT. Amino acids: CASSLYLDRQNEKLFF.